This entry lists 14 T cell receptor beta chains sequenced from one sample in a study of graft-versus-host responses after intestinal transplantation. No antigen has been identified for these receptors. Using immunoSEQ multiplex PCR, the repertoire was profiled, and TCRdb retains in-frame clones only, with some absent. Of about 100,000 clones listed, about 90% were seen once; the top ten hold over 0.75%. The sequencing here drew on unstimulated CD4+ T cells sorted from spleen or lymph node cells, taken before transplant. These TCRs come from a human donor who was the organ donor for an intestinal transplant.

The chain combines TRBV15 with TRBJ1-2; the D gene is possibly TRBD1 (5 bases). V dropped 3 bases and J dropped 8 bases, with 19 bases sitting between them. Germline loops: CDR1 LNHNV, CDR2 YYDKDF (reference sequence). The CDR3 loop spans 15 amino acids. This CDR3 reads CATSRNDGQASGYTF. Here the CDR3 DNA reads TGTGCCACCAGCAGGAACGACGGACAAGCATCGGGCTACACCTTC.

V gene TRBV5-4 combines with J gene TRBJ2-3; 10 bases align to TRBD2. The CDR3 contains 20 residues. Per germline, CDR1 SGHNT and CDR2 YYREEE (reference sequence). Losses at the gene ends were 5 bases for V and 1 base for J; bases not matched to a gene: 19. The CDR3 DNA reads TGTGCCAGCAGGGAGGGACTAGCGTCTCCCACCACCTCCGGCACAGATACGCAGTATTTT. This sequence encodes CASREGLASPTTSGTDTQYF.

The gene calls are TRBV28 and TRBJ2-5; TRBD2 matches 13 bases. The V and J ends lost 7 bases and 9 bases, in that order; junction bases with no gene match: 14. The germline V gene encodes CDR1 MDHEN and CDR2 SYDVKM. The CDR3 loop spans 16 amino acids. CDR3 protein: CASMVSGLAGDWAQYF. In nucleotides, the CDR3 is TGTGCCAGCATGGTATCCGGACTAGCGGGGGATTGGGCCCAGTACTTC.

This clone was seen just once. This chain joins TRBV7-8 and TRBJ1-2; 11 bases align to TRBD1. The germline gives CDR1 SGHVS, CDR2 FQNEAQ. The CDR3 runs to 17 residues. J was trimmed by 0 bases and V by 5 bases; bases with no gene match: 8. CDR3 residues: CASSRGQGVRSNYGYTF. Written as DNA, the CDR3 is TGTGCCAGCAGCCGGGGACAGGGGGTGAGATCTAACTATGGCTACACCTTC.

V gene TRBV27 combines with J gene TRBJ2-2; 14 bases align to TRBD2. Germline-derived CDR1 and CDR2 are MNHEY and SMNVEV (reference sequence). This CDR3 comprises 14 residues. The J segment lost 6 bases and the V segment lost 6 bases, leaving 0 bases of the junction unmatched. The CDR3 DNA reads as TGTGCCAGCAGGACTAGCGGGGGGGCCGGGGAGCTGTTTTTT. Its protein product is CASRTSGGAGELFF.

This clone has only one observation. The rearrangement joins TRBV10-3 to TRBJ1-3; D gene uncertain. With 2 bases removed from V and 0 bases from J, the gap between germline ends came to 11 bases. In germline, CDR1 is ENHRY, CDR2 SYGVKD. The CDR3 is 16 residues long. The CDR3 sequence: CAISEERTLSGNTIYF. Here the CDR3 DNA reads TGTGCCATCAGTGAGGAGCGAACCCTCTCTGGAAACACCATATATTTT.

The chain uses TRBV30 and TRBJ2-3; D might be TRBD2 (6 bases). V dropped 5 bases and J dropped 3 bases, with 9 bases sitting between them. From germline, CDR1 is GTSNPN and CDR2 SVGIG (reference sequence). CDR3 length equals 12 residues. The CDR3 DNA reads as TGTGCCTGGGGCGGGGTGACAGATACGCAGTATTTT. Its protein is CAWGGVTDTQYF.

The V gene is TRBV6-1, the J gene TRBJ2-7; 9 nucleotides agree with TRBD2. Germline CDR1 is MNHNS and CDR2 is SASEGT. The ends lost 7 bases at V and 4 bases at J; junction bases unmatched: 5. The CDR3 is 13 amino acids. The CDR3 nucleotides read TGTGCCAGCACGATTAGCGGGGGTTACGAGCAGTACTTC. Its translation is CASTISGGYEQYF.

This rearrangement joins TRBV19 to TRBJ2-5, with D unresolved. The DNA matches TRBJ2-7 better at its end, which makes the J call doubtful. The CDR3 has 15 amino acids. Germline CDR1 reads LNHDA; CDR2 reads SQIVND (reference sequence). CDR3 amino acids: CASSIDDLSSYEQYF. The CDR3 DNA is TGTGCCAGTAGTATCGACGACCTAAGCTCCTACGAGCAGTACTTC.

The chain links TRBV28 to TRBJ2-7; D unclear. The germline V gene encodes CDR1 MDHEN and CDR2 SYDVKM. Trimming left V 4 bases short and J 4 bases short, with 11 bases between. CDR3 length: 13 amino acids. The CDR3 coding sequence is TGTGCCAGCAGTTGGGGTACACTATACGAGCAGTACTTC. Amino acids: CASSWGTLYEQYF.

Notes on this clone: At one of its ends the junction is not consistent with the germline gene, which may arise from a read error. The chain joins TRBV6-1 to TRBJ2-2; D might be TRBD2 (7 bases). The CDR3 loop spans 19 amino acids. CDR1 MNHNS and CDR2 SASEGT come from the germline V gene. The DNA for the CDR3 is TGTGCCAGCAGCGAAGGATTCGGGGGGCTACGGACGAACACCGGGGAGCTGTTTTTT. It yields the protein CASSEGFGGLRTNTGELFF.

The rearrangement links TRBV2 to TRBJ1-1; perhaps TRBD1 as D (5 bases). Between the trimmed V and J ends, which lost 8 bases and 4 bases, there was a span of 14 bases. CDR1 SNHLY and CDR2 FYNNEI come from the germline V gene. This CDR3 is built from 13 residues. CDR3 sequence: CASPPGAGTEAFF. CDR3 bases: TGTGCCAGCCCCCCCGGGGCGGGCACTGAAGCTTTCTTT.

The CDR3 nucleotides read TGTGCCAGCAGCCGGTACGGGACAGCAAATAATGAGCAGTTCTTC. This codes for CASSRYGTANNEQFF. The chain has TRBV7-9 and TRBJ2-1, with 7 bases lining up with TRBD1. The CDR3 loop spans 15 amino acids. The V gene end was trimmed by 5 bases and the J gene end by 7 bases; junction bases not matched to a gene: 11. From germline, CDR1 is SEHNR and CDR2 FQNEAQ (reference sequence).

This clone has a single count. The chain links TRBV11-2 to TRBJ1-1; tentatively, D is TRBD1 (6 bases). This CDR3 is 14 amino acids long. From germline, CDR1 is SGHAT and CDR2 FQNNGV. The V and J ends lost 4 bases and 4 bases respectively, with 13 bases between them. As DNA, the CDR3 is TGTGCCAGCAGCTCACAGGGATTTGTCACTGAAGCTTTCTTT. Its protein product is CASSSQGFVTEAFF.